Presented here are 4 T cell receptor beta chains from one specimen sequenced in a study of metastatic and nonmetastatic thyroid tumors. All patients were untreated before thyroid surgery. Through MiXCR, TCRdb re-clonotyped the PCR reads. The sample carries about 23,000 clones, approximately 20% recorded once. Sequenced material: blood. The receptors originated from a female donor with papillary thyroid cancer or a benign thyroid nodule (not recorded which). Some clones in this sample may be carry-over from other donors' samples.

The sample holds many counts of this clone. The chain carries TRBV3-1 and TRBJ1-6; D is uncertain. Per the germline V gene, CDR1 is LGHDT and CDR2 is YNNKEL (reference sequence). The CDR3 has 16 amino acids. Trimming took off 0 bases at V and 10 bases at J, with 16 bases between the two ends. The CDR3 sequence is CASSQDLPGSGSPLHF. The CDR3 DNA reads TGTGCCAGCAGCCAAGATTTGCCAGGCTCTGGCTCACCCCTCCACTTT.

This clone showed up many times. J is TRBJ2-7 and V is TRBV4-3; D gene ambiguous. Trimming stripped 1 base from V and 4 bases from J, with 11 bases between. Per germline, CDR1 LGHNA and CDR2 YSLEER. The length of the CDR3 is 14 residues. CDR3 coding DNA: TGCGCCAGCAGCCAAGGCCTACAGTTATACGAGCAGTACTTC. Its translation: CASSQGLQLYEQYF.

The chain carries TRBV20-1 and TRBJ2-1, with 10 bases lining up with TRBD2. Trimming cost V 4 bases and J 6 bases; bases outside gene matches: 6. Germline V gene sequence: CDR1 DFQATT, CDR2 SNEGSKA (reference sequence). The CDR3 is made up of 14 amino acids. The CDR3: CSAKSGRAGNEQFF. CDR3 bases: TGCAGTGCTAAGAGCGGGAGGGCGGGCAATGAGCAGTTCTTC.

This clone was seen at least ten times. Distinct nucleotide sequences in the sample also encode this CDR3. This chain links TRBV2 with TRBJ1-1; perhaps TRBD1 as D (5 bases). Germline lookup yields CDR1 SNHLY and CDR2 FYNNEI. V was clipped by 4 bases and J by 3 bases, with 12 bases between them. This CDR3 has 14 residues. DNA of the CDR3: TGTGCCAGCAGTGGGGCTAGGGGTTACACTGAAGCTTTCTTT. Its protein is CASSGARGYTEAFF.